This section outlines one T cell receptor beta chain sequence together with its context. As the sequencing template, cDNA was produced by extracting RNA and reverse transcribing it. Clones were sequenced by immunoSEQ multiplex PCR, and TCRdb holds only the in-frame ones, with some missing. The sample has approximately 57,000 clones, approximately 96% seen once; the top ten hold roughly 26%. This sample is part of a study of CD8+ T cells in alopecia areata. Researchers gathered lesional scalp punch biopsies and peripheral blood from patients with alopecia areata. Starting from PBMCs, sorting isolated CD4+ and CD8+ T cells. V lost 5 bases, J lost 6 bases, and 18 bases lay in between. The germline gives CDR1 SEHNR, CDR2 FQNEAQ (reference sequence). This CDR3 is built from 15 residues.

The gene calls are TRBV7-9 and TRBJ2-3; perhaps D is TRBD1 or TRBD2 (6 bases each). The source is a human donor with alopecia areata. Sequenced material: CD8+ T cells sorted from blood, taken at week 0. The CDR3 here is CASSPPGAGWDTQYF. CDR3 DNA: TGTGCCAGCAGCCCTCCGGGGGCGGGATGGGATACGCAGTATTTT. Looking up the rest from reference TRBV7-9 and TRBJ2-3 gives the full variable domain: DTGVSQNPRHKITKRGQNVTFRCDPISEHNRLYWYRQTLGQGPEFLTYFQNEAQLEKSRLLSDRFSAERPKGSFSTLEIQRTEQGDSAMYLCASSPPGAGWDTQYFGPGTRLTVL.